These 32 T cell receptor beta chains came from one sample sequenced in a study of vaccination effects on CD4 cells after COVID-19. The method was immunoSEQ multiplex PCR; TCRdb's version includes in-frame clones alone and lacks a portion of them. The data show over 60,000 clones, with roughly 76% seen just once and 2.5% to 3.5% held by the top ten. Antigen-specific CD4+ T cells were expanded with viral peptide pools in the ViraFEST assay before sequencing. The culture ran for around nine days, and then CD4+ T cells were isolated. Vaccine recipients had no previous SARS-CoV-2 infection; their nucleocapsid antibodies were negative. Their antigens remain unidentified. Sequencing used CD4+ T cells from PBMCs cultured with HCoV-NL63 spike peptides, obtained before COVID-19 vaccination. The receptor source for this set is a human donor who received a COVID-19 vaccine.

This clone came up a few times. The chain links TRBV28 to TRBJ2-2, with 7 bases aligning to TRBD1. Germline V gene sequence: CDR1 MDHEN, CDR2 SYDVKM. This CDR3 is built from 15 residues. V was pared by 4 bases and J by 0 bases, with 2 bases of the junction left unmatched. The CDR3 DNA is TGTGCCAGCAGTTCGGGACAGTCGAACACCGGGGAGCTGTTTTTT. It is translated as CASSSGQSNTGELFF.

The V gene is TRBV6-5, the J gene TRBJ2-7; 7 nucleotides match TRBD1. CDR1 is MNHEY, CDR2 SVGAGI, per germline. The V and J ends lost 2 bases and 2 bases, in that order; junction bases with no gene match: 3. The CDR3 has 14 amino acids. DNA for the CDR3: TGTGCCAGCAGTTACCAGGGACAGACCTACGAGCAGTACGTC. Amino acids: CASSYQGQTYEQYV.

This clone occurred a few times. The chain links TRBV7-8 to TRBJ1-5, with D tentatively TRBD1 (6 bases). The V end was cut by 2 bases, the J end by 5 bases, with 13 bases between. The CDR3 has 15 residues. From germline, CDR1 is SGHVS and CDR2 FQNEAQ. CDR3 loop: CASSLSGGGDQPQHF. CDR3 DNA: TGTGCCAGCAGCTTAAGTGGGGGGGGCGATCAGCCCCAGCATTTT.

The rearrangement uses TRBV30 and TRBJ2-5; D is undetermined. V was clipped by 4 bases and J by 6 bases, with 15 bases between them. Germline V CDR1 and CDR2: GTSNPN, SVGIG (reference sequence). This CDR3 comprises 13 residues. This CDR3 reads CAWNSGSSKTQYF. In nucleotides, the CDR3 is TGTGCCTGGAATTCGGGCAGCAGCAAGACCCAGTACTTC. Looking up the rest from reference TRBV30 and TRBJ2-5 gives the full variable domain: SQTIHQWPATLVQPVGSPLSLECTVEGTSNPNLYWYRQAAGRGLQLLFYSVGIGQISSEVPQNLSASRPQDRQFILSSKKLLLSDSGFYLCAWNSGSSKTQYFGPGTRLLVL.

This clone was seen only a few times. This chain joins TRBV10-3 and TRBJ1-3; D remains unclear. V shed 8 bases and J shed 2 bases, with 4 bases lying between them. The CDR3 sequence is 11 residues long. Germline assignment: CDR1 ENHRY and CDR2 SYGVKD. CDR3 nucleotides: TGTGCCATCTCCCCTGGAAACACCATATATTTT. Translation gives CAISPGNTIYF.

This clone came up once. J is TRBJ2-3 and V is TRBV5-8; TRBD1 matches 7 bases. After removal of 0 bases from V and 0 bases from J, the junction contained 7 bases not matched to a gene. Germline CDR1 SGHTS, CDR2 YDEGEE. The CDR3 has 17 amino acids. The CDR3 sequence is CASSLASGTASTDTQYF. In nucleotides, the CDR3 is TGTGCCAGCAGCTTGGCCTCCGGGACAGCGAGCACAGATACGCAGTATTTT.

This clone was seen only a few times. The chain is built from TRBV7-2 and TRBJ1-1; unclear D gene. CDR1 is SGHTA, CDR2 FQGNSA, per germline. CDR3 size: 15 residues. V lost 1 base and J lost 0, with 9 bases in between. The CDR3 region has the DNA TGTGCCAGCAGCTTAGACGGGCAAATGAACACTGAAGCTTTCTTT. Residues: CASSLDGQMNTEAFF.

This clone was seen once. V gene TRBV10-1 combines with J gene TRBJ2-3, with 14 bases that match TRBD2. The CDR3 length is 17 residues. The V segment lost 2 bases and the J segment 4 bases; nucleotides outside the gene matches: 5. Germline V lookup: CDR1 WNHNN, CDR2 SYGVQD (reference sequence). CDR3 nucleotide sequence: TGCGCCAGCAGTGAGCCGGGACTAGCGGGGGCGGCAGATACGCAGTATTTT. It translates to CASSEPGLAGAADTQYF.

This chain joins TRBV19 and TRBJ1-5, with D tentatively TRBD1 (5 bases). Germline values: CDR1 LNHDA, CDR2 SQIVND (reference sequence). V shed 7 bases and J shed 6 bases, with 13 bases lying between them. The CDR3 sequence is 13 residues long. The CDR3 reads CASTAGIVQPQHF. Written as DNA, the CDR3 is TGTGCCAGTACCGCAGGGATAGTTCAGCCCCAGCATTTT.

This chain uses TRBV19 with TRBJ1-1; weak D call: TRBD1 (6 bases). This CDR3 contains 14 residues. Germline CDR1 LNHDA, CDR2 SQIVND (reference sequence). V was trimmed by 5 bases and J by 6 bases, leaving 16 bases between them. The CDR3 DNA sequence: TGTGCCAGTAGTCCCCAGACAGGTCGGCCTGAAGCTTTCTTT. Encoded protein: CASSPQTGRPEAFF.

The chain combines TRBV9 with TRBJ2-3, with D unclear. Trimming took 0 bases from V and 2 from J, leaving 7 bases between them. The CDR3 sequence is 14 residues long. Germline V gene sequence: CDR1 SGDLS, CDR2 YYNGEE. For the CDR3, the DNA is TGTGCCAGCAGCGTAGGAGTGATCACAGATACGCAGTATTTT. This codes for CASSVGVITDTQYF.

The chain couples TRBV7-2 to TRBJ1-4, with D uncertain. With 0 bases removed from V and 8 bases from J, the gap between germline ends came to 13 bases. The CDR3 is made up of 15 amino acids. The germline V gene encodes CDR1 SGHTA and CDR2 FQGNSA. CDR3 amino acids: CASSLAWRVGEKLFF. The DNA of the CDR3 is TGTGCCAGCAGCTTAGCGTGGCGGGTAGGGGAAAAACTGTTTTTT.

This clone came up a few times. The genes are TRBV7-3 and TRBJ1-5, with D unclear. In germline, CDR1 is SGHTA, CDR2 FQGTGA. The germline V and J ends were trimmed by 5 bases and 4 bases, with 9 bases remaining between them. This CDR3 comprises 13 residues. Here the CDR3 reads CASSLERNQPQHF. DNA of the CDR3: TGTGCCAGCAGCCTCGAAAGAAATCAGCCCCAGCATTTT.

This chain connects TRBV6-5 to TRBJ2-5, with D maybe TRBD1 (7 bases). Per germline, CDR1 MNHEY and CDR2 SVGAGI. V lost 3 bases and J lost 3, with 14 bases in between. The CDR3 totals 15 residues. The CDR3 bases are TGTGCCAGCAGTTATCGGGGGACAGTAGAAGAGACCCAGTACTTC. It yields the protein CASSYRGTVEETQYF.

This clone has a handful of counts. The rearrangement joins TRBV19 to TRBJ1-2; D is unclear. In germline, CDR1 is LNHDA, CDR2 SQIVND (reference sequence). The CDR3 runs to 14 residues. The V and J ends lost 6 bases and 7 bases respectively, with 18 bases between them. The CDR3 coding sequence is TGTGCCAGTAGCAAGGAACGGACTGGCGGTGGCTACACCTTC. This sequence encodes CASSKERTGGGYTF.

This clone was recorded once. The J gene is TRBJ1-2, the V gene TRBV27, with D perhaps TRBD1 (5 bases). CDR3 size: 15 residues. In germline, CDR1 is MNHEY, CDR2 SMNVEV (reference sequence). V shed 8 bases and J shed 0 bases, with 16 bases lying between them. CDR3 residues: CASSKLDRANYGYTF. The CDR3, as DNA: TGTGCCAGCTCAAAGCTAGACAGAGCTAACTATGGCTACACCTTC.

This chain's CDR3 is CASSPRPGTGGLAKNIQYF. Here the CDR3 DNA reads TGCGCCAGCAGCCCGCGTCCCGGGACAGGGGGACTAGCCAAAAACATTCAGTACTTC. J is TRBJ2-4 and V is TRBV4-1; 11 nucleotides line up with TRBD1. After removal of 4 bases from V and 0 bases from J, the junction contained 11 bases not matched to a gene. The CDR3 covers 19 residues. The germline V gene encodes CDR1 MGHRA and CDR2 YSYEKL.

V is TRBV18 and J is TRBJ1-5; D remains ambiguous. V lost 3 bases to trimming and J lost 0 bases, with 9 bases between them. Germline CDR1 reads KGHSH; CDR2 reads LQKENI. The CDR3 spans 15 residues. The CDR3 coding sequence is TGTGCCAGCTCACCTGCTGGGAATAGCAATCAGCCCCAGCATTTT. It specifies CASSPAGNSNQPQHF.

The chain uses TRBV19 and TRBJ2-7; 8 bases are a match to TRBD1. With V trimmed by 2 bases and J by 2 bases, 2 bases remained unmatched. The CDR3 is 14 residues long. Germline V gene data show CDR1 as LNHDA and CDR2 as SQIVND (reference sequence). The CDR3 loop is CASSIKTGAYEQYV. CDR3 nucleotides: TGTGCCAGTAGTATAAAGACAGGGGCCTACGAGCAGTACGTC.

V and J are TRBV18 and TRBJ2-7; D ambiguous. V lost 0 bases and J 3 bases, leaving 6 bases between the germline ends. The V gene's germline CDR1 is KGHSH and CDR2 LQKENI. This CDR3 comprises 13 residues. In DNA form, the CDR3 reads TGTGCCAGCTCACCACCGAACGGCTACGAGCAGTACGTC. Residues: CASSPPNGYEQYV.

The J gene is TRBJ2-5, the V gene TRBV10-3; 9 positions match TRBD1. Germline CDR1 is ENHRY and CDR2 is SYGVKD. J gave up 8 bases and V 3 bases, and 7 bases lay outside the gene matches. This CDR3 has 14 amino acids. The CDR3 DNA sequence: TGTGCCATCAGTGACGGGGACAGGGTCCCAACCCAGTACTTC. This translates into CAISDGDRVPTQYF.

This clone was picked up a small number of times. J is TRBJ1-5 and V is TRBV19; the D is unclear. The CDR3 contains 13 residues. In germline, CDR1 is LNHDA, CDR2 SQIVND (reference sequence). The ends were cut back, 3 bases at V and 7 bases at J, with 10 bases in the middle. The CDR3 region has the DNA TGTGCCAGTAGTATCCAGAATCCGCAGCCCCAGCATTTT. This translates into CASSIQNPQPQHF.

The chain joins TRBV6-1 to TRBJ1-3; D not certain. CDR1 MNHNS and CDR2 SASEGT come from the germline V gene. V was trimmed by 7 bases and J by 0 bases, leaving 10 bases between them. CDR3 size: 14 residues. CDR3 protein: CASTRASSGNTIYF. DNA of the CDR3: TGTGCCAGCACAAGGGCCAGCTCTGGAAACACCATATATTTT.

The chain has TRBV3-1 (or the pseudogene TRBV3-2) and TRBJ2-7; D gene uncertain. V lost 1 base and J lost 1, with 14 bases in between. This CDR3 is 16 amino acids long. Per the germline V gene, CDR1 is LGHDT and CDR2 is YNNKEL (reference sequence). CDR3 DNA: TGTGCCAGCAGCCAAGCCGACCAACGGAATTCCTACGAGCAGTACGTC. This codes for CASSQADQRNSYEQYV.

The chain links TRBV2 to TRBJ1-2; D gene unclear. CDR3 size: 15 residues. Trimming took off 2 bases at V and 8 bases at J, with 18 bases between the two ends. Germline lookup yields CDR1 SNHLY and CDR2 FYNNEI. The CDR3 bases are TGTGCCAGCAGTGAATGGGCAGCCAATCCTATCGGCTACACCTTC. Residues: CASSEWAANPIGYTF.

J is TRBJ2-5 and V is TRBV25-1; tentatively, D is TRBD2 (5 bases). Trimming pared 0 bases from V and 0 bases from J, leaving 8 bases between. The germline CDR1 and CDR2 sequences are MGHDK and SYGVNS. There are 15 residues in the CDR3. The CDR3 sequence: CASSEYVGDQETQYF. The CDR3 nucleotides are TGTGCCAGCAGTGAATACGTGGGAGACCAAGAGACCCAGTACTTC.

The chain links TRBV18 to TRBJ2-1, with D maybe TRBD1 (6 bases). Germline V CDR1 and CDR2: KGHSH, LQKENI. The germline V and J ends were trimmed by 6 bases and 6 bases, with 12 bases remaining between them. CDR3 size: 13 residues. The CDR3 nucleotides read TGTGCCAGCTCCCAGGACAGCACCAATGAGCAGTTCTTC. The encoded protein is CASSQDSTNEQFF.

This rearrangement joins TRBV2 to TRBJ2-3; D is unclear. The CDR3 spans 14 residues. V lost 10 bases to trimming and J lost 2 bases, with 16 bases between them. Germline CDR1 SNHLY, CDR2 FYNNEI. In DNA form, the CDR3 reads TGTGCCACAGCTGGCCGTGACACCACAGATACGCAGTATTTT. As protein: CATAGRDTTDTQYF.

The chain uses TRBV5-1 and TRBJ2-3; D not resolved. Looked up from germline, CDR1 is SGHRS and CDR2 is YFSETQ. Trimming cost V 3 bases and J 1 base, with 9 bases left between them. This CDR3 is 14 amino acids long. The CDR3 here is CASSSTQGTDTQYF. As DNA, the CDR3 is TGCGCCAGCAGCTCTACTCAGGGCACAGATACGCAGTATTTT.

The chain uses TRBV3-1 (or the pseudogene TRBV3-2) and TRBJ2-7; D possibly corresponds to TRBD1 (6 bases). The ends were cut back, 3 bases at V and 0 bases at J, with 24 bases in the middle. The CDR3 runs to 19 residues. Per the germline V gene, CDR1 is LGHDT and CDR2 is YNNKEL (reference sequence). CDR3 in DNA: TGTGCCAGCAGCCACGAGTCCCAAACAGGGAAGCTCCCCTCCTACGAGCAGTACGTC. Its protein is CASSHESQTGKLPSYEQYV.

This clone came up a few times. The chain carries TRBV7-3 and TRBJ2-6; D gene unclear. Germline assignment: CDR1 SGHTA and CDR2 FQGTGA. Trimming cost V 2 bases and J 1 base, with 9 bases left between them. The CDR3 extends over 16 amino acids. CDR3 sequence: CASSLSSGSGANVLTF. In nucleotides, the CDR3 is TGTGCCAGCAGCTTATCGTCTGGGTCTGGGGCCAACGTCCTGACTTTC.

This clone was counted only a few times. The CDR3, as DNA: TGTGCCAGCAGCTCGAGGGGGGGAGAGACCCAGTACTTC. As protein: CASSSRGGETQYF. The chain joins TRBV7-3 to TRBJ2-5; weak D call: TRBD2 (7 bases). The CDR3 is 13 residues long. Germline V gives CDR1 SGHTA, CDR2 FQGTGA. Trimming stripped 4 bases from V and 4 bases from J, with 10 bases between.